The source of this T cell receptor (beta chain) is a study of blood T cell repertoires in COVID-19. Participants had their cohort set by participant-reported clinical history. The CDR3 sequence is 16 residues long. The germline CDR1 and CDR2 sequences are SEHNR and FQNEAQ (reference sequence). V was pared by 5 bases and J by 0 bases, with 17 bases between. Original processing methods: Reference gene primer amplification yielded estimated nucleated cell counts. Produced via immunoSEQ multiplex PCR; TCRdb's table is partial and in-frame only. That table furnishes V, J and clone size, whereas the DNA furnished D and trimming. This sample has more than 200,000 clones, with approximately 90% found just once.

Sequenced sample: PBMCs or T cells enriched from blood (not recorded which). This clonotype originated in a woman in her thirties who had recovered from COVID-19. The rearrangement joins TRBV7-9 to TRBJ2-7; no firm D call. The CDR3 sequence: CASSHPSAWSSYEQYF. CDR3 coding DNA: TGTGCCAGCAGCCACCCATCGGCGTGGAGCTCCTACGAGCAGTACTTC.